This entry lists 4 T cell receptor beta chains sequenced from one sample in a study of cytomegalovirus exposure and HLA in healthy donors. Sequencing was performed with immunoSEQ multiplex PCR; in TCRdb, only in-frame clones are kept and a portion is missing. The sample has 76,000 or so clones, around 94% seen once; the top ten hold less than 2.5%. The sample was PBMCs. These receptors came from a woman between 18 and 29 years old in good health and CMV-seronegative.

J is TRBJ1-2 and V is TRBV6-1; no clear D gene. Trimming cost V 2 bases and J 8 bases, with 15 bases left between them. The CDR3 covers 14 residues. Looked up from germline, CDR1 is MNHNS and CDR2 is SASEGT. The CDR3, as DNA: TGTGCCAGCAGTGAATCCTCGGAGGCGGAAGGCTACACCTTC. It encodes CASSESSEAEGYTF.

The rearrangement joins TRBV21-1 to TRBJ1-2; the DNA was not used to check the table's D call, TRBD1. TRBV21-1 is designated a pseudogene. CDR3 length equals 15 residues. The CDR3 nucleotides are TGTGCCAGCAGCAAATGCGACAGGGAAAACTATGGCTACACCTTC. It is translated as CASSKCDRENYGYTF.

This chain joins TRBV6-4 and TRBJ2-3, with 10 bases identical to TRBD2. The length of the CDR3 is 15 residues. The V segment lost 3 bases and the J segment 3 bases; nucleotides outside the gene matches: 3. Germline V CDR1 and CDR2: MRHNA, SNTAGT. The CDR3 loop reads CASSEERGGTDTQYF. CDR3 coding DNA: TGTGCCAGCAGTGAAGAGCGGGGGGGTACAGATACGCAGTATTTT.

The J gene is TRBJ1-1, the V gene TRBV13, with D possibly being TRBD1 (6 bases). V shed 3 bases and J shed 1 base, with 12 bases lying between them. This CDR3 is 15 amino acids long. Germline CDR1 PRHDT, CDR2 FYEKMQ (reference sequence). The CDR3 region is CASSFSDRQNTEAFF. The CDR3 bases are TGTGCCAGCAGCTTCTCGGACAGACAGAACACTGAAGCTTTCTTT.